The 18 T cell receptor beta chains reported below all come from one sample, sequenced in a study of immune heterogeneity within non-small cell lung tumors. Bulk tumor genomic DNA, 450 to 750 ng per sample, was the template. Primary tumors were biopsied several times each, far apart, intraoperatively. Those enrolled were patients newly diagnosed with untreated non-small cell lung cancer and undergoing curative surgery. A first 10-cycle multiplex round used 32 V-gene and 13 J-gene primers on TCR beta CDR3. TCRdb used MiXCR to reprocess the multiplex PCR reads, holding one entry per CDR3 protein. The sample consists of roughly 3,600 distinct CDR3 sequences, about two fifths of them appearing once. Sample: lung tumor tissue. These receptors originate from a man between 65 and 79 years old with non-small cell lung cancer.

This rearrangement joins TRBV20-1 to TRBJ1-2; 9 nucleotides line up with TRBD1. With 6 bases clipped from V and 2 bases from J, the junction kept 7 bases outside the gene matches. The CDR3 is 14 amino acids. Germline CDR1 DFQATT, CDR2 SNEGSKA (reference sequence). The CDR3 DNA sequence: TGCAGTGCCCAACTGACAGGGGGGAACTATGGCTACACCTTC. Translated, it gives CSAQLTGGNYGYTF.

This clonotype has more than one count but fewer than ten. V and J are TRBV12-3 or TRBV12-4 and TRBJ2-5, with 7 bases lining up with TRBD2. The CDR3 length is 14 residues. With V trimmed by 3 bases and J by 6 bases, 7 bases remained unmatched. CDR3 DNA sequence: TGTGCCAGCAGTTTGAGGGAGGGGAGAAAGACCCAGTACTTC. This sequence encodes CASSLREGRKTQYF.

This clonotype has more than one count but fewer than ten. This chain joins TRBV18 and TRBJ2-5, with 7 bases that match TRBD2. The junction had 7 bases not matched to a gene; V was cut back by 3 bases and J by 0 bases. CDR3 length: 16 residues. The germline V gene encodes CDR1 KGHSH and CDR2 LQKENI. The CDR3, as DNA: TGTGCCAGCTCACCTACAGGCGGGAGAAACCAAGAGACCCAGTACTTC. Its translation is CASSPTGGRNQETQYF.

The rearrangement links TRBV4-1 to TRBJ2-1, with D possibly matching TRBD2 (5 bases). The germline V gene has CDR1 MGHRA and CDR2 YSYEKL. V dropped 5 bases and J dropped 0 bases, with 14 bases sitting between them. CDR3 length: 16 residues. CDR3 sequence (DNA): TGCGCCAGCAGCGCCCATGCGAGCGGCTCCTACAATGAGCAGTTCTTC. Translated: CASSAHASGSYNEQFF.

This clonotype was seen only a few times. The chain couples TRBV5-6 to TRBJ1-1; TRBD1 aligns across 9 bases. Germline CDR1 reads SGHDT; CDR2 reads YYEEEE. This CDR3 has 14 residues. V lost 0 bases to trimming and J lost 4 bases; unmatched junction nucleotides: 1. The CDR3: CASSLGDRATEAFF. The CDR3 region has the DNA TGTGCCAGCAGCTTGGGGGACAGGGCCACTGAAGCTTTCTTT. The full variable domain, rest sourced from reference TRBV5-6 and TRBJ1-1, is DAGVTQSPTHLIKTRGQQVTLRCSPKSGHDTVSWYQQALGQGPQFIFQYYEEEERQRGNFPDRFSGHQFPNYSSELNVNALLLGDSALYLCASSLGDRATEAFFGQGTRLTVV.

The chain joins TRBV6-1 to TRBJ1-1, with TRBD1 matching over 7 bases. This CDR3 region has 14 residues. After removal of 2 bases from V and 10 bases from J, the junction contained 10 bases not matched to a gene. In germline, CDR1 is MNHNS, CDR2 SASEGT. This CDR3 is CASSERAQGVRAFF. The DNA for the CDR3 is TGTGCCAGCAGTGAAAGGGCCCAGGGGGTAAGAGCTTTCTTT.

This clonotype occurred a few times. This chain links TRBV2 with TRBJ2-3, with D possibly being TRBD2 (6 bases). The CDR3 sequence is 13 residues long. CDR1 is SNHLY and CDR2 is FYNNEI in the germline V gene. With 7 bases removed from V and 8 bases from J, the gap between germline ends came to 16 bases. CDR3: CASNFGGGGTQYF. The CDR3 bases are TGTGCCAGCAATTTTGGGGGAGGAGGTACGCAGTATTTT.

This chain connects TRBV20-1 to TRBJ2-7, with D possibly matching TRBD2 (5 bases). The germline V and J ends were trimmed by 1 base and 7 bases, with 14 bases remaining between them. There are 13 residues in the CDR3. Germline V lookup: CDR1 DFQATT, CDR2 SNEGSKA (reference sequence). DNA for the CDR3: TGCAGTGCTAGAGCTGGCGCTACGGGAGAGCAGTACTTC. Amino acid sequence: CSARAGATGEQYF.

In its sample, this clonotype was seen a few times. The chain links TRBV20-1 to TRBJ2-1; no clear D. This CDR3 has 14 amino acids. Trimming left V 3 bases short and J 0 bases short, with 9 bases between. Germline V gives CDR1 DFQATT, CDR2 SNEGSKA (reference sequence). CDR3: CSASAVASYNEQFF. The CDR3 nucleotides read TGCAGTGCTAGCGCAGTTGCCTCCTACAATGAGCAGTTCTTC.

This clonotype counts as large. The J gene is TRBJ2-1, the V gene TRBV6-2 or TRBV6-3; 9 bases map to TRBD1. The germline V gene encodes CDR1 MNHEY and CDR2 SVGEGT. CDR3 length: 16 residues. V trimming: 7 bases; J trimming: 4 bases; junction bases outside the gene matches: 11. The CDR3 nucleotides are TGTGCCAGCACACCAACACGACAGGGGGAATACAATGAGCAGTTCTTC. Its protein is CASTPTRQGEYNEQFF.

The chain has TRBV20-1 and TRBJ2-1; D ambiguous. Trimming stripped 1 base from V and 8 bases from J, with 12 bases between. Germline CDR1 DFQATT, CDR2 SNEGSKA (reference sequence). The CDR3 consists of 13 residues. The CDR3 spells CSARVKGMDEQFF. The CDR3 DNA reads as TGCAGTGCTAGAGTGAAAGGGATGGATGAGCAGTTCTTC.

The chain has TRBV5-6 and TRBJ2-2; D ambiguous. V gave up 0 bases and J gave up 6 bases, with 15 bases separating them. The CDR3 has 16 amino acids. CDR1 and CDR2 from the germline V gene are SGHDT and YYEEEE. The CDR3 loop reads CASSLEGLGWAGELFF. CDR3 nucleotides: TGTGCCAGCAGCTTGGAGGGCCTCGGGTGGGCCGGGGAGCTGTTTTTT. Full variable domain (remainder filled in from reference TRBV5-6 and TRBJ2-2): DAGVTQSPTHLIKTRGQQVTLRCSPKSGHDTVSWYQQALGQGPQFIFQYYEEEERQRGNFPDRFSGHQFPNYSSELNVNALLLGDSALYLCASSLEGLGWAGELFFGEGSRLTVL.

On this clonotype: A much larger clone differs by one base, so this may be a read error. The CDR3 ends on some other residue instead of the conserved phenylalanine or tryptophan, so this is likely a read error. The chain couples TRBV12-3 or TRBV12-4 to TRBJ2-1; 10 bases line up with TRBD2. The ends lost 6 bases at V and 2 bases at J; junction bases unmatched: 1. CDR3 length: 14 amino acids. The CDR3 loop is CASRLAGAYNEQFL. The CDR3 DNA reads TGTGCCAGCAGGCTAGCGGGAGCCTACAATGAGCAGTTCCTC.

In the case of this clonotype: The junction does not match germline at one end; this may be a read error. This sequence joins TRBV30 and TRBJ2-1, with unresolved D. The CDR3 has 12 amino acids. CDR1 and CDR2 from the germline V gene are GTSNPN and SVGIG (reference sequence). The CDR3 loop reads CAWSSVHNEKFF. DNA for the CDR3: TGTGCCTGGAGTTCGGTGCACAATGAGAAGTTCTTC. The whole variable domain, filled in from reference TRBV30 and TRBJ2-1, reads SQTIHQWPATLVQPVGSPLSLECTVEGTSNPNLYWYRQAAGRGLQLLFYSVGIGQISSEVPQNLSASRPQDRQFILSSKKLLLSDSGFYLCAWSSVHNEKFFGPGTRLTVL.

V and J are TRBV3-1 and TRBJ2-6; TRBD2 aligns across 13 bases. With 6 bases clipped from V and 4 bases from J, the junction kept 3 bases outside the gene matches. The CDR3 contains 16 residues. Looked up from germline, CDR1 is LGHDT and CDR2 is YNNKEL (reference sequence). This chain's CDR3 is CASRLAGGAGANVLTF. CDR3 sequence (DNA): TGTGCCAGCAGACTAGCGGGAGGGGCCGGGGCCAACGTCCTGACTTTC.

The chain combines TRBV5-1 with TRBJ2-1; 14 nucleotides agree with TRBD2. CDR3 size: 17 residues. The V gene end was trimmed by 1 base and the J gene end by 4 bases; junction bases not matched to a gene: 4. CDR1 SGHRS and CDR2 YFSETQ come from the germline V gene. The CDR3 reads CASSLLGTSGSYNEQFF. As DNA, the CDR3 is TGCGCCAGCAGCTTGCTCGGGACTAGCGGGAGTTACAATGAGCAGTTCTTC.

CDR3 region: CASSLSGGQFYGYTF. The CDR3 nucleotides read TGTGCCAGCAGTTTATCGGGGGGACAGTTTTATGGCTACACCTTC. The chain recombines TRBV27 with TRBJ1-2, with 7 positions matching TRBD1. Germline V lookup: CDR1 MNHEY, CDR2 SMNVEV (reference sequence). Unmatched junction bases numbered 6, after V lost 0 bases and J lost 5 bases. The CDR3 has 15 amino acids.

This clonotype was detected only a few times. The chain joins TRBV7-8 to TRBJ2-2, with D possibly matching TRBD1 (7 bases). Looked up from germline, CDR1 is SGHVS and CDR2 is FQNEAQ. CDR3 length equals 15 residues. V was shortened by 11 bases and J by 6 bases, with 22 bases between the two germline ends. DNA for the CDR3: TGTGCCGACACCGCGGGACAGACGTACTCCGGGGAGCTGTTTTTT. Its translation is CADTAGQTYSGELFF. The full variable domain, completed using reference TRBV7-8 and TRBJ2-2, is GAGVSQSPRYKVAKRGQDVALRCDPISGHVSLFWYQQALGQGPEFLTYFQNEAQLDKSGLPSDRFFAERPEGSVSTLKIQRTQQEDSAVYLCADTAGQTYSGELFFGEGSRLTVL.